This T cell receptor (beta chain) was recorded in a study of cytomegalovirus exposure and HLA in healthy donors. Study context: Drawn from HLA-typed donors, approximately 85 million unique TCRs were held in an early data release. Study results and caveats: The authors later found most CMV-associated TCR beta chains appeared HLA-restricted. In vitro, a few CMV-associated chains proved specific for CMV antigens.

For this clone: The antigen is not known.

Germline CDR1 LGHNA, CDR2 YSLEER. The CDR3 is 15 amino acids. Deletions cut 0 bases from V and 0 bases from J, with 7 bases between. A multiplex PCR was run with 60 Vbeta primers and 13 Jbeta primers. Authors' data handling: Later analysis identified roughly 84 million unique TCR beta chains, around 10 million shared. The table came from immunoSEQ multiplex PCR; TCRdb's copy has only in-frame clones and leaves some out. V, J and clone size are taken as reported in that table, and D and trimming were inferred from the DNA itself. The sample holds about 170,000 clones, around 73% seen once. This sequence was found in a young woman in good health and CMV-seropositive. This chain connects TRBV4-3 to TRBJ2-3, with unresolved D. The sequenced material came from PBMCs. For the CDR3, the DNA is TGCGCCAGCAGCCAAGACAGTTCTAGCACAGATACGCAGTATTTT. This translates into CASSQDSSSTDTQYF.